These 29 T cell receptor beta chains share one sample of origin, sequenced in a study of Ad26.COV2.S vaccination and SARS-CoV-2 variants. This table comes from immunoSEQ multiplex PCR, and its TCRdb copy is limited to in-frame clones, with some not included. Found here are 330,000 or so clones, 85% to 90% of them singletons; the top ten hold around 5%. The treatment denotes: 15 to 20 received Ad26.COV2.S at low or high dose, single or two shots; roughly five received placebo; per-sample allocation not given. Day 63 after the first vaccine or placebo injection was the time point for sampling. Sequenced here: peripheral blood, sampled in a trial of Ad26.COV2.S vaccine versus placebo. These receptors all come from a person between 18 and 65 years old who received the Ad26.COV2.S COVID-19 vaccine or a placebo.

The chain carries TRBV5-6 and TRBJ1-2; D is perhaps TRBD1 (5 bases). The V gene lost 4 bases and the J gene lost 11 bases, with 24 bases spanning the gap. Germline V gives CDR1 SGHDT, CDR2 YYEEEE. The CDR3 spans 15 residues. CDR3 sequence (DNA): TGTGCCAGCAGCCCGTGGGGCGGCGGGCTTATGGCGTACACCTTC. This encodes CASSPWGGGLMAYTF.

The gene calls are TRBV6-1 and TRBJ1-2, with a weak D call TRBD1 (5 bases). Germline V gene data show CDR1 as MNHNS and CDR2 as SASEGT. V lost 0 bases and J lost 6, with 14 bases in between. This CDR3 is 15 amino acids long. Written as DNA, the CDR3 is TGTGCCAGCAGTGAAGCGCTTCTCAGGGAGGATGGCTACACCTTC. This translates into CASSEALLREDGYTF.

CDR3 region: CASSYSAGGSADTQYF. The DNA for the CDR3 is TGTGCCAGCAGTTACTCAGCCGGGGGCAGTGCAGATACGCAGTATTTT. The chain joins TRBV6-6 to TRBJ2-3, with D possibly being TRBD1 or TRBD2 (6 bases each). Germline values: CDR1 MNHNY, CDR2 SVGAGI (reference sequence). The CDR3 contains 16 residues. V was cut by 0 bases and J by 4 bases, with 14 bases left in between.

The rearrangement joins TRBV6-5 to TRBJ2-7, with 7 bases lining up with TRBD2. This CDR3 contains 14 residues. Germline CDR1 reads MNHEY; CDR2 reads SVGAGI. V lost 5 bases to trimming and J lost 0 bases; unmatched junction nucleotides: 4. This CDR3 is CASSTSAYSYEQYV. The DNA for the CDR3 is TGTGCCAGCAGTACTAGCGCTTACTCCTACGAGCAGTACGTC.

The chain carries TRBV5-6 and TRBJ1-1; D not certain. The CDR3 sequence is 17 residues long. Germline assignment: CDR1 SGHDT and CDR2 YYEEEE. Trimming removed 0 bases from V and 4 bases from J, with 19 bases in between. Written as DNA, the CDR3 is TGTGCCAGCAGCTTGGGAGTGAACGGGGTGAGGGCCACTGAAGCTTTCTTT. Its protein is CASSLGVNGVRATEAFF.

This clone was recorded only once. The gene calls are TRBV19 and TRBJ1-4, with D tentatively TRBD1 (6 bases). CDR1 LNHDA and CDR2 SQIVND come from the germline V gene (reference sequence). Trimming pared 6 bases from V and 4 bases from J, leaving 12 bases between. This CDR3 contains 14 residues. The CDR3 DNA reads TGTGCCAGTAGGAGTCGACAGGATAATGAAAAACTGTTTTTT. Translated, it gives CASRSRQDNEKLFF.

This clone was found once. The chain joins TRBV24-1 to TRBJ2-1, with 7 bases matching TRBD1. Germline V gene data show CDR1 as KGHDR and CDR2 as SFDVKD. V lost 4 bases and J lost 7; bases outside the gene matches: 9. There are 15 residues in the CDR3. CDR3 in amino acids: CATSDNDRVRNEQFF. The DNA for the CDR3 is TGTGCCACCAGTGACAACGACAGGGTGAGAAATGAGCAGTTCTTC.

The chain uses TRBV5-6 and TRBJ1-2; a weak D match, TRBD1 (6 bases). V lost 4 bases, J lost 5 bases, and 18 bases lay in between. The CDR3 runs to 15 residues. The germline CDR1 and CDR2 sequences are SGHDT and YYEEEE. In nucleotides, the CDR3 is TGTGCCAGCAGCATGGAGGCGCTAGGGGGATATGGCTACACCTTC. It is translated as CASSMEALGGYGYTF.

The chain links TRBV6-5 to TRBJ1-1; the D gene is possibly TRBD1 (6 bases). The CDR3 sequence is 12 residues long. V lost 10 bases to trimming and J lost 4 bases, with 13 bases between them. Germline V gene sequence: CDR1 MNHEY, CDR2 SVGAGI. Here the CDR3 reads CANAGAGTEAFF. CDR3 coding DNA: TGTGCCAACGCAGGGGCGGGCACTGAAGCTTTCTTT.

The CDR3 bases are TGTGCTAGTGGTTTGCCCAATCCTTATAGCGGGACTCGCACAGATACGCAGTATTTT. Protein sequence: CASGLPNPYSGTRTDTQYF. V usage is TRBV12-5 and J usage is TRBJ2-3, with 8 bases that match TRBD2. Germline V gene data show CDR1 as LGHNT and CDR2 as FRNRAP. CDR3 length equals 19 residues. V shed 2 bases, J shed 1 base, and the junction held 14 bases outside the gene matches.

The chain is built from TRBV12-3 or TRBV12-4 and TRBJ1-5, with D possibly matching TRBD1 (6 bases). V was trimmed by 5 bases and J by 13 bases, leaving 12 bases between them. This CDR3 has 11 amino acids. The CDR3 DNA sequence: TGTGCCAGCAGTCGCCGACAGGTTCAGCATTTT. Its protein product is CASSRRQVQHF.

The chain is built from TRBV2 and TRBJ1-6; D gene uncertain. V was pared by 4 bases and J by 0 bases, with 13 bases between. CDR1 and CDR2 from the germline V gene are SNHLY and FYNNEI. CDR3 length equals 17 residues. The CDR3 sequence: CASSVDTPYSYNSPLHF. In DNA, the CDR3 is TGTGCCAGCAGTGTCGACACCCCGTACTCCTATAATTCACCCCTCCACTTT.

The V call is TRBV19, the J call TRBJ1-5; TRBD1 matches 7 bases. There are 18 residues in the CDR3. Germline assignment: CDR1 LNHDA and CDR2 SQIVND (reference sequence). Unmatched junction bases numbered 17, after V lost 3 bases and J lost 6 bases. CDR3: CASSMGGTVSWGGQPQHF. In nucleotides, the CDR3 is TGTGCCAGTAGTATGGGGGGGACAGTATCGTGGGGCGGTCAGCCCCAGCATTTT.

The V gene is TRBV3-1 (or the pseudogene TRBV3-2), the J gene TRBJ1-2; D gene unclear. The CDR3 is 14 residues long. Trimming shortened V by 5 bases and J by 8 bases, and 18 bases separated the two germline ends. Per the germline V gene, CDR1 is LGHDT and CDR2 is YNNKEL (reference sequence). CDR3 nucleotides: TGTGCCAGCAGCGTCGGGTCAGGCGCGGGGGGCTACACCTTC. Its protein product is CASSVGSGAGGYTF.

This clone was observed once. The gene calls are TRBV6-5 and TRBJ2-2; unclear D gene. Trimming left V 6 bases short and J 8 bases short, with 13 bases between. CDR1 is MNHEY and CDR2 is SVGAGI in the germline V gene. The CDR3 sequence is 13 residues long. Written as DNA, the CDR3 is TGTGCCAGCAGGATAATGTCGAGTGGGGAGCTGTTTTTT. Translation gives CASRIMSSGELFF.

V and J are TRBV2 and TRBJ1-2; D gene uncertain. The germline V gene has CDR1 SNHLY and CDR2 FYNNEI. V was clipped by 2 bases and J by 5 bases, with 9 bases between them. The CDR3 spans 13 residues. The CDR3 DNA reads TGTGCCAGCAGTGAAACCAGTTCATATGGCTACACCTTC. This encodes CASSETSSYGYTF.

The chain couples TRBV6-1 to TRBJ1-6, with TRBD1 matching 7 bases. CDR3 size: 14 residues. With V trimmed by 3 bases and J by 13 bases, 9 bases remained unmatched. Per germline, CDR1 MNHNS and CDR2 SASEGT. CDR3 nucleotides: TGTGCCAGCAGTGAGATGGGCAGGGGGTTTCCCCTCCACTTT. Its protein is CASSEMGRGFPLHF.

The V and J genes are TRBV6-5 and TRBJ2-1, with a weak D call TRBD1 (6 bases). The CDR3 contains 14 residues. V was pared by 10 bases and J by 2 bases, with 15 bases between. Germline V gene sequence: CDR1 MNHEY, CDR2 SVGAGI. CDR3 DNA sequence: TGTGCCATCTCCCCCCCAGGGGCCTACAATGAGCAGTTCTTC. It specifies CAISPPGAYNEQFF.

The chain has TRBV18 and TRBJ1-1; possible D gene TRBD1, 6 bases. The germline V gene has CDR1 KGHSH and CDR2 LQKENI. This CDR3 has 14 residues. The ends were cut back, 3 bases at V and 4 bases at J, with 12 bases in the middle. CDR3 DNA sequence: TGTGCCAGCTCACCTTACGTAGGGGGCACTGAAGCTTTCTTT. Its protein product is CASSPYVGGTEAFF. The full variable domain, its missing parts supplied by reference TRBV18 and TRBJ1-1, is NAGVMQNPRHLVRRRGQEARLRCSPMKGHSHVYWYRQLPEEGLKFMVYLQKENIIDESGMPKERFSAEFPKEGPSILRIQQVVRGDSAAYFCASSPYVGGTEAFFGQGTRLTVV.

This clone was counted between two and nine times. The chain is built from TRBV27 and TRBJ1-2; 10 positions match TRBD1. The CDR3 runs 14 residues. V dropped 3 bases and J dropped 5; count of bases not matched to a gene: 3. Looked up from germline, CDR1 is MNHEY and CDR2 is SMNVEV (reference sequence). The CDR3 protein is CASSFGQGVYGYTF. CDR3 nucleotides: TGTGCCAGCAGTTTCGGACAGGGGGTGTATGGCTACACCTTC.

This chain uses TRBV11-3 with TRBJ2-5; possibly TRBD1 or TRBD2 for D (5 bases each). The germline V and J ends were trimmed by 2 bases and 2 bases, with 12 bases remaining between them. CDR3 size: 15 residues. Germline CDR1 is SGHNT and CDR2 is YENEEA. CDR3: CASSLPGRLQETQYF. CDR3 coding DNA: TGTGCCAGCAGCTTACCGGGACGGCTACAAGAGACCCAGTACTTC.

This sequence joins TRBV3-1 (or the pseudogene TRBV3-2) and TRBJ2-3; the D gene is possibly TRBD2 (5 bases). CDR3 length: 13 amino acids. The V end lost 1 base, the J end lost 4 bases, and 6 bases lay between the germline ends. CDR1 and CDR2 from the germline V gene are LGHDT and YNNKEL (reference sequence). The CDR3 sequence: CASSQGGPDTQYF. The CDR3 coding sequence is TGTGCCAGCAGCCAAGGCGGGCCAGATACGCAGTATTTT.

The chain carries TRBV5-1 and TRBJ1-1; unclear D gene. The germline CDR1 and CDR2 sequences are SGHRS and YFSETQ. Deletions cut 2 bases from V and 4 bases from J, with 9 bases between. This CDR3 region has 13 residues. For the CDR3, the DNA is TGCGCCAGCAGCTTTGGGAAAGGCACTGAAGCTTTCTTT. Amino acid sequence: CASSFGKGTEAFF.

This clone was counted a single time. The rearrangement links TRBV6-4 to TRBJ1-1; possibly TRBD1 for D (6 bases). CDR1 and CDR2 (germline): MRHNA, SNTAGT. Trimming took off 3 bases at V and 0 bases at J, with 11 bases between the two ends. The CDR3 runs to 15 residues. The CDR3 loop is CASSEGPGVNTEAFF. The CDR3 DNA reads TGTGCCAGCAGTGAAGGGCCAGGGGTGAACACTGAAGCTTTCTTT.

This clone was seen a handful of times. The chain couples TRBV9 to TRBJ1-2, with 10 bases that match TRBD1. Germline V CDR1 and CDR2: SGDLS, YYNGEE. CDR3 length equals 17 residues. V lost 0 bases and J lost 5; bases outside the gene matches: 10. DNA of the CDR3: TGTGCCAGCAGCGTAGGATTTGAGGGACAGGGGCCTTATGGCTACACCTTC. Translated: CASSVGFEGQGPYGYTF. Using reference TRBV9 and TRBJ1-2 for the parts outside the CDR3, the full variable domain is DSGVTQTPKHLITATGQRVTLRCSPRSGDLSVYWYQQSLDQGLQFLIQYYNGEERAKGNILERFSAQQFPDLHSELNLSSLELGDSALYFCASSVGFEGQGPYGYTFGSGTRLTVV.

The V and J genes are TRBV15 and TRBJ2-6; 7 bases match TRBD1. The germline V gene encodes CDR1 LNHNV and CDR2 YYDKDF (reference sequence). Unmatched junction bases numbered 15, after V lost 0 bases and J lost 4 bases. The length of the CDR3 is 20 residues. The CDR3 DNA follows: TGTGCCACCAGCAGAGACCAGACAGGGAATGACCCGATCGGGGCCAACGTCCTGACTTTC. It translates to CATSRDQTGNDPIGANVLTF.

A note on this clone: This CDR3 is also generated by other DNA sequences in the sample. The V gene is TRBV4-3, the J gene TRBJ2-7; 8 positions match TRBD1. V gave up 1 base and J gave up 1 base; unmatched junction bases: 3. Germline V CDR1 and CDR2: LGHNA, YSLEER. The CDR3 is 15 amino acids. CDR3 residues: CASSQAGTGSYEQYF. Here the CDR3 DNA reads TGCGCCAGCAGCCAAGCTGGGACAGGTTCCTACGAGCAGTACTTC.

The chain combines TRBV5-6 with TRBJ1-2; a weak D match, TRBD1 (5 bases). Trimming removed 4 bases at V and 5 bases at J, with 15 bases between. The CDR3 spans 14 residues. Germline V gene lookup returns CDR1 SGHDT and CDR2 YYEEEE. This CDR3 is CASSAQGLLYGYTF. DNA of the CDR3: TGTGCCAGCAGCGCCCAGGGACTTTTATATGGCTACACCTTC.

V and J are TRBV5-4 and TRBJ2-7, with D possibly matching TRBD2 (5 bases). The length of the CDR3 is 12 residues. The germline gives CDR1 SGHNT, CDR2 YYREEE (reference sequence). Trimming took off 2 bases at V and 6 bases at J, with 9 bases between the two ends. CDR3 region: CASSLREGEQYF. DNA of the CDR3: TGTGCCAGCAGCTTACGGGAAGGCGAGCAGTACTTC.